These 23 T cell receptor beta chains share one sample of origin, sequenced in a study of Ad26.COV2.S vaccination and SARS-CoV-2 variants. Treatment described: about 20 received Ad26.COV2.S at low or high dose, single or two shots; about 5 received placebo; per-sample allocation not given. The investigators took samples on day 63 after the first vaccine or placebo injection. Assay: immunoSEQ multiplex PCR; the TCRdb copy retains only in-frame clones and omits some. The repertoire holds 300,000 to 500,000 clones, with about 88% as singletons. The sample was peripheral blood, taken in a trial of Ad26.COV2.S vaccine versus placebo. The receptor source for this set is a person aged 18-60 years who received the Ad26.COV2.S COVID-19 vaccine or a placebo.

The chain employs TRBV4-2 and TRBJ1-5; D unclear. The CDR3 runs 14 residues. Trimming took 0 bases from V and 5 from J, leaving 8 bases between them. Germline CDR1 LGHNA, CDR2 YNFKEQ. This CDR3 is CASSQEMGDQPQHF. The CDR3 nucleotides read TGTGCCAGCAGCCAAGAAATGGGTGATCAGCCCCAGCATTTT.

V is TRBV4-1 and J is TRBJ1-4, with D unclear. Trimming shortened V by 3 bases and J by 4 bases, and 9 bases separated the two germline ends. From germline, CDR1 is MGHRA and CDR2 YSYEKL. The CDR3 is made up of 14 amino acids. CDR3 region: CASSHRLINEKLFF. The CDR3 nucleotides read TGCGCCAGCAGCCATCGACTGATTAATGAAAAACTGTTTTTT.

The chain joins TRBV2 to TRBJ1-6; tentative D call: TRBD1 (5 bases). The V end was cut by 10 bases, the J end by 11 bases, with 21 bases between. CDR3 size: 14 residues. In germline, CDR1 is SNHLY, CDR2 FYNNEI. The CDR3, as DNA: TGTGCCACCAGAGGGGACCGGGTTAGGGCACCCCTCCACTTT. Encoded protein: CATRGDRVRAPLHF.

The gene calls are TRBV30 and TRBJ2-3, with a weak D call TRBD1 (6 bases). V lost 7 bases, J lost 1 base, and 12 bases lay in between. Germline V gives CDR1 GTSNPN, CDR2 SVGIG (reference sequence). The CDR3 contains 13 residues. This chain's CDR3 is CALTGQRTDTQYF. CDR3 DNA: TGTGCCTTAACGGGACAACGCACAGATACGCAGTATTTT.

The rearrangement uses TRBV5-5 and TRBJ2-2; 9 nucleotides agree with TRBD2. The CDR3 is 15 amino acids. V was clipped by 2 bases and J by 8 bases; unmatched bases: 7. Germline lookup yields CDR1 SGHKS and CDR2 YYEKEE (reference sequence). Written as DNA, the CDR3 is TGTGCCAGCAGCTTCCTAGCGGGAAAAGGGGGGGAGCTGTTTTTT. It yields the protein CASSFLAGKGGELFF.

This clone is a singleton in its sample. The chain recombines TRBV5-4 with TRBJ1-2; 9 positions match TRBD1. Germline V gene lookup returns CDR1 SGHNT and CDR2 YYREEE (reference sequence). The junction had 3 bases not matched to a gene; V was cut back by 4 bases and J by 2 bases. This CDR3 spans 14 amino acids. Written as DNA, the CDR3 is TGTGCCAGCAGCGAGGGACAGGGAAACTATGGCTACACCTTC. Protein sequence: CASSEGQGNYGYTF.

The V call is TRBV13, the J call TRBJ1-6, with a possible D match to TRBD1 (5 bases). Germline V lookup: CDR1 PRHDT, CDR2 FYEKMQ (reference sequence). Between the trimmed V and J ends, which lost 7 bases and 7 bases, there was a span of 23 bases. This CDR3 is built from 17 residues. CDR3 region: CASTQGWGPRGNSPLHF. The DNA for the CDR3 is TGTGCCAGCACCCAAGGTTGGGGACCCCGAGGGAATTCACCCCTCCACTTT.

The rearrangement links TRBV6-5 to TRBJ2-7; 10 bases are shared with TRBD1. From germline, CDR1 is MNHEY and CDR2 SVGAGI. Unmatched junction bases numbered 9, after V lost 7 bases and J lost 3 bases. CDR3 length: 15 residues. Written as DNA, the CDR3 is TGTGCCAGCACCTCGAGACAGGGGGCCGTCTACGAGCAGTACTTC. This codes for CASTSRQGAVYEQYF.

The chain couples TRBV7-2 to TRBJ2-1; 10 bases align to TRBD2. The CDR3 is 15 residues long. The V gene's germline CDR1 is SGHTA and CDR2 FQGNSA. V lost 4 bases and J lost 3; bases outside the gene matches: 3. In DNA, the CDR3 is TGTGCCAGCAGCTCTGGGACTAGCGACTACAATGAGCAGTTCTTC. Its protein is CASSSGTSDYNEQFF. Full variable domain (rest looked up from reference TRBV7-2 and TRBJ2-1): GAGVSQSPSNKVTEKGKDVELRCDPISGHTALYWYRQSLGQGLEFLIYFQGNSAPDKSGLPSDRFSAERTGGSVSTLTIQRTQQEDSAVYLCASSSGTSDYNEQFFGPGTRLTVL.

This clone was detected once. This chain connects TRBV18 to TRBJ1-4; the match to TRBD1 covers 7 bases. Per the germline V gene, CDR1 is KGHSH and CDR2 is LQKENI. The CDR3 is made up of 15 amino acids. J was trimmed by 7 bases and V by 4 bases; bases with no gene match: 9. CDR3 sequence reads: CASSRETGRGEKLFF. CDR3 sequence (DNA): TGTGCCAGCTCACGGGAGACAGGGAGAGGTGAAAAACTGTTTTTT.

The genes are TRBV15 and TRBJ2-7; 9 nucleotides line up with TRBD1. Germline CDR1 LNHNV, CDR2 YYDKDF (reference sequence). This CDR3 has 15 residues. V gave up 6 bases and J gave up 6 bases; unmatched junction bases: 12. The CDR3 DNA reads TGTGCCACCAGTACCGGGACAGGGTTTTATATCGAGCAGTACTTC. Protein sequence: CATSTGTGFYIEQYF.

The rearrangement joins TRBV3-1 (or the pseudogene TRBV3-2) to TRBJ1-6, with a tentative D call TRBD1 (5 bases). V shed 3 bases and J shed 6 bases, with 12 bases lying between them. CDR3 length: 15 residues. Germline assignment: CDR1 LGHDT and CDR2 YNNKEL (reference sequence). The DNA of the CDR3 is TGTGCCAGCAGCCAGGGAAGGGGACTTAATTCACCCCTCCACTTT. It codes for CASSQGRGLNSPLHF.

The genes are TRBV4-1 and TRBJ2-7; 10 bases line up with TRBD1. The V gene's germline CDR1 is MGHRA and CDR2 YSYEKL. With 1 base clipped from V and 1 base from J, the junction kept 1 base outside the gene matches. CDR3 length: 15 residues. The CDR3 bases are TGCGCCAGCAGCCAAGGGACAGGGGGTTCCTACGAGCAGTACTTC. This codes for CASSQGTGGSYEQYF.

This chain uses TRBV2 with TRBJ1-1, with unresolved D. Germline V CDR1 and CDR2: SNHLY, FYNNEI. There are 14 residues in the CDR3. V lost 7 bases to trimming and J lost 2 bases, with 14 bases between them. DNA of the CDR3: TGTGCCAGCACCAAACAGCCCGAAAACACTGAAGCTTTCTTT. Translated, it gives CASTKQPENTEAFF. The full variable domain, with the rest looked up from reference TRBV2 and TRBJ1-1, is EPEVTQTPSHQVTQMGQEVILRCVPISNHLYFYWYRQILGQKVEFLVSFYNNEISEKSEIFDDQFSVERPDGSNFTLKIRSTKLEDSAMYFCASTKQPENTEAFFGQGTRLTVV.

The chain is built from TRBV10-3 and TRBJ1-1; possibly TRBD1 for D (5 bases). V was clipped by 8 bases and J by 4 bases, with 8 bases between them. Germline V gene lookup returns CDR1 ENHRY and CDR2 SYGVKD. The CDR3 covers 11 residues. CDR3 sequence reads: CAILRGTEAFF. As DNA, the CDR3 is TGTGCCATCCTTAGGGGCACTGAAGCTTTCTTT.

The chain couples TRBV27 to TRBJ2-1, with 8 positions matching TRBD2. J lost 4 bases, V lost 4 bases, and 9 bases had no gene match. From germline, CDR1 is MNHEY and CDR2 SMNVEV (reference sequence). The CDR3 totals 16 residues. CDR3 in amino acids: CASSSPGLAGYNEQFF. CDR3 nucleotide sequence: TGTGCCAGCAGTTCGCCAGGACTAGCTGGGTACAATGAGCAGTTCTTC.

The genes are TRBV14 and TRBJ2-7; D unclear. Germline CDR1 and CDR2: SGHDN and FVKESK. The V gene lost 3 bases and the J gene lost 6 bases, with 6 bases spanning the gap. This CDR3 spans 11 amino acids. CDR3 amino acids: CASSHTGEQYF. The DNA for the CDR3 is TGTGCCAGCAGCCATACGGGCGAGCAGTACTTC.

This clone appeared a few times. For the CDR3, the DNA is TGTGCCAGCAGCTTGGGACTAGCGGGGGTGACCGGGGAGCTGTTTTTT. The encoded protein is CASSLGLAGVTGELFF. The chain couples TRBV5-4 to TRBJ2-2; 12 bases are shared with TRBD2. CDR3 length equals 16 residues. The germline V gene has CDR1 SGHNT and CDR2 YYREEE (reference sequence). V was pared by 0 bases and J by 5 bases, with 2 bases of the junction left unmatched.

The genes are TRBV3-1 (or the pseudogene TRBV3-2) and TRBJ2-7, with 8 bases that match TRBD1. This CDR3 contains 16 residues. Germline V gene sequence: CDR1 LGHDT, CDR2 YNNKEL (reference sequence). The junction had 5 bases not matched to a gene; V was cut back by 1 base and J by 0 bases. The CDR3 sequence: CASSQGDRGSSYEQYF. CDR3 DNA sequence: TGTGCCAGCAGCCAAGGTGACAGGGGTAGCTCCTACGAGCAGTACTTC.

This chain links TRBV19 with TRBJ1-2; 7 nucleotides align to TRBD1. J gave up 4 bases and V 6 bases, and 8 bases lay outside the gene matches. This CDR3 comprises 14 residues. Germline loops: CDR1 LNHDA, CDR2 SQIVND (reference sequence). The CDR3 here is CASRTTGVGYGYTF. In nucleotides, the CDR3 is TGTGCCAGTAGGACCACAGGGGTTGGCTATGGCTACACCTTC.

V usage is TRBV7-8 and J usage is TRBJ1-6; D is perhaps TRBD1 (5 bases). This CDR3 is built from 12 residues. The V end lost 2 bases, the J end lost 11 bases, and 7 bases lay between the germline ends. The germline CDR1 and CDR2 sequences are SGHVS and FQNEAQ. The CDR3: CASSLLGAPLHF. The CDR3 DNA reads as TGTGCCAGCAGCTTACTGGGGGCACCCCTCCACTTT.

The genes are TRBV2 and TRBJ1-3, with a tentative D call TRBD1 (6 bases). The V gene's germline CDR1 is SNHLY and CDR2 FYNNEI. V lost 7 bases to trimming and J lost 8 bases, with 18 bases between them. This CDR3 region has 14 residues. The CDR3 reads CASKRTEAVDTIYF. DNA for the CDR3: TGTGCCAGCAAAAGGACAGAGGCCGTGGACACCATATATTTT.

The genes are TRBV2 and TRBJ2-3, with D perhaps TRBD1 (7 bases). The germline V gene encodes CDR1 SNHLY and CDR2 FYNNEI. This CDR3 comprises 16 residues. Trimming shortened V by 6 bases and J by 0 bases, and 16 bases separated the two germline ends. This chain's CDR3 is CASSLTGTLSTDTQYF. In DNA, the CDR3 is TGTGCCAGCAGCCTGACAGGGACTCTGAGCACAGATACGCAGTATTTT.